The following is a T cell receptor (beta chain) sequence with its context. This sample was included in a study of blood T cell repertoires in COVID-19. Turning to the study itself: Acute and convalescent COVID-19 samples came from the United States, Italy and Spain. Nucleic acid was either cDNA or gDNA, and it came from T cells, B-cell-depleted T cells, or PBMCs.

Original data processing: Reference gene primer amplification in the assay estimated nucleated cell counts. The table came from immunoSEQ multiplex PCR; TCRdb's copy has only in-frame clones and leaves some out. V, J and clone size are taken as reported in that table, and D and trimming were inferred from the DNA itself. The sample yields 230,000 or so clones, 65% to 85% seen once. Germline values: CDR1 GTSNPN, CDR2 SVGIG (reference sequence). Trimming removed 2 bases from V and 2 bases from J, with 10 bases in between. CDR3 length: 13 residues. The clonotype originates from a man over 45 with active or convalescent COVID-19. The sequenced sample was peripheral blood. The rearrangement links TRBV30 to TRBJ2-7; D possibly corresponds to TRBD1 (6 bases). Here the CDR3 DNA reads TGTGCCTGGAGTCACAGGGTGGCCTACGAGCAGTACTTC. Translating gives CAWSHRVAYEQYF. Variable domain in full (rest from reference TRBV30 and TRBJ2-7): SQTIHQWPATLVQPVGSPLSLECTVEGTSNPNLYWYRQAAGRGLQLLFYSVGIGQISSEVPQNLSASRPQDRQFILSSKKLLLSDSGFYLCAWSHRVAYEQYFGPGTRLTVT.